The 17 T cell receptor beta chains below all came from one sample that was sequenced in a study of response to subunit inactivated influenza vaccine. TCRdb reanalysed the RT-PCR reads using MiXCR and keeps one entry per CDR3 protein. The sample holds a few hundred thousand distinct CDR3 sequences, around 11% seen once. This sample was also put to use in a study of T cells expressing NK-cell markers. That report adds: The authors made TCR beta cDNA libraries by 5'RACE template switching. This switching added a universal primer site and UMIs.

The sequenced sample was PBMCs from blood, obtained on the day of vaccination. All receptors derive from a man aged 50 to 60 who received an inactivated influenza vaccine.

The chain uses TRBV29-1 and TRBJ2-3; D is ambiguous. The CDR3 is 15 amino acids. The V gene's germline CDR1 is SQVTM and CDR2 ANQGSEA. V was pared by 4 bases and J by 0 bases, with 14 bases between. The CDR3 reads CSVGGTEESTDTQYF. The DNA of the CDR3 is TGCAGCGTTGGGGGTACCGAAGAAAGCACAGATACGCAGTATTTT.

The CDR3 bases are TGCGCCAGCAGCCGGACTAGAAGCCCTCAAAACATTCAGTACTTC. Its translation is CASSRTRSPQNIQYF. This rearrangement joins TRBV4-1 to TRBJ2-4, with 7 bases that match TRBD2. Germline trimming cut 4 bases from V and 5 bases from J; bases unmatched to any gene: 8. The CDR3 is 15 residues long. Per germline, CDR1 MGHRA and CDR2 YSYEKL.

This chain uses TRBV15 with TRBJ2-7; no clear D. The CDR3 extends over 14 amino acids. V lost 0 bases, J lost 4 bases, and 10 bases lay in between. Looked up from germline, CDR1 is LNHNV and CDR2 is YYDKDF (reference sequence). The CDR3 DNA follows: TGTGCCACCAGCAGAGAAGGCGAAGGATACGAGCAGTACTTC. It is translated as CATSREGEGYEQYF.

This chain connects TRBV10-3 to TRBJ2-6; a possible D gene is TRBD2 (5 bases). CDR3 length: 15 residues. Germline CDR1 reads ENHRY; CDR2 reads SYGVKD. V shed 5 bases and J shed 9 bases, with 17 bases lying between them. CDR3 in amino acids: CAISKTPLEDNVLTF. CDR3 nucleotides: TGTGCCATCAGTAAGACACCCCTGGAGGACAACGTCCTGACTTTC.

The rearrangement joins TRBV7-9 to TRBJ2-5; either TRBD1 or TRBD2 may fit D (5 bases each). The CDR3 sequence is 13 residues long. Per the germline V gene, CDR1 is SEHNR and CDR2 is FQNEAQ (reference sequence). V lost 7 bases and J lost 5, with 14 bases in between. CDR3 DNA: TGTGCCAGCAACCGGGACGGGGCTGAGACCCAGTACTTC. Translation: CASNRDGAETQYF. Full variable domain (rest looked up from reference TRBV7-9 and TRBJ2-5): DTGVSQNPRHKITKRGQNVTFRCDPISEHNRLYWYRQTLGQGPEFLTYFQNEAQLEKSRLLSDRFSAERPKGSFSTLEIQRTEQGDSAMYLCASNRDGAETQYFGPGTRLLVL.

In its sample, this clonotype was seen many times. This chain links TRBV20-1 with TRBJ1-5; no clear D gene. Trimming cost V 5 bases and J 0 bases, with 17 bases left between them. CDR1 DFQATT and CDR2 SNEGSKA come from the germline V gene (reference sequence). CDR3 length: 16 amino acids. The CDR3 coding sequence is TGCAGTGCTCCCGAGATTGAGGCTTATAGCAATCAGCCCCAGCATTTT. Translation gives CSAPEIEAYSNQPQHF.

The chain links TRBV14 to TRBJ1-1, with TRBD1 as a possible D gene (5 bases). V was trimmed by 0 bases and J by 11 bases, leaving 10 bases between them. Germline V CDR1 and CDR2: SGHDN, FVKESK. The CDR3 contains 12 residues. CDR3 DNA: TGTGCCAGCAGCCAAGACGCCAGGGAGGCTTTCTTT. Amino acids: CASSQDAREAFF.

This chain links TRBV20-1 with TRBJ2-3; D is undetermined. Trimming cost V 2 bases and J 2 bases, with 5 bases left between them. CDR1 DFQATT and CDR2 SNEGSKA come from the germline V gene (reference sequence). CDR3 size: 12 residues. CDR3 sequence (DNA): TGCAGTGCTAGAATCTTCACAGATACGCAGTATTTT. Translated: CSARIFTDTQYF.

The gene calls are TRBV7-8 and TRBJ1-5, with D hard to call. Germline assignment: CDR1 SGHVS and CDR2 FQNEAQ. Deletions cut 7 bases from V and 3 bases from J, with 10 bases between. This CDR3 has 13 amino acids. The CDR3 bases are TGTGCCAGCACTGAACAGCCCAATCAGCCCCAGCATTTT. Translated: CASTEQPNQPQHF.

In this sample, this clonotype turned up a few times. The chain uses TRBV4-3 and TRBJ2-7; D perhaps matches TRBD2 (5 bases). Trimming took 0 bases from V and 1 from J, leaving 22 bases between them. This CDR3 has 19 residues. From germline, CDR1 is LGHNA and CDR2 YSLEER. CDR3 nucleotide sequence: TGCGCCAGCAGCCAAGAAGAACAAAGATGGGGAGAAGCTTCCTACGAGCAGTACTTC. Translating gives CASSQEEQRWGEASYEQYF.

This chain joins TRBV12-3 or TRBV12-4 and TRBJ2-7; TRBD1 matches at 12 bases. V gave up 5 bases and J gave up 6 bases; unmatched junction bases: 8. The CDR3 contains 15 residues. For the CDR3, the DNA is TGTGCCAGCAGTCACCGGGACAGGGGGCTAGGCGAGCAGTACTTC. Its translation is CASSHRDRGLGEQYF.

The rearrangement joins TRBV10-3 to TRBJ2-5, with TRBD2 matching 8 bases. CDR1 is ENHRY, CDR2 SYGVKD, per germline. This CDR3 contains 14 residues. V lost 10 bases, J lost 2 bases, and 9 bases stayed unmatched. CDR3 sequence (DNA): TGTGCCACTGACCGGGGGGGGGCGCAAGAGACCCAGTACTTC. Protein product: CATDRGGAQETQYF.

This clonotype showed up many times. The J gene is TRBJ2-7, the V gene TRBV7-6; 9 nucleotides agree with TRBD1. From germline, CDR1 is SGHVS and CDR2 FNYEAQ. V was pared by 1 base and J by 3 bases, with 4 bases of the junction left unmatched. The CDR3 consists of 15 residues. The CDR3 loop is CASSLVGQGNYEQYF. The DNA for the CDR3 is TGTGCCAGCAGCTTAGTTGGACAGGGGAACTACGAGCAGTACTTC.

This clonotype was found many times. The chain carries TRBV5-1 and TRBJ1-6, with D perhaps matching TRBD1 (6 bases). V lost 7 bases to trimming and J lost 6 bases, with 14 bases between them. CDR3 size: 14 residues. Germline V gives CDR1 SGHRS, CDR2 YFSETQ. DNA of the CDR3: TGCGCCAGCTCGACGGGACAACTTAATTCACCCCTCCACTTT. Translated, it gives CASSTGQLNSPLHF. The full variable domain, rest sourced from reference TRBV5-1 and TRBJ1-6, is KAGVTQTPRYLIKTRGQQVTLSCSPISGHRSVSWYQQTPGQGLQFLFEYFSETQRNKGNFPGRFSGRQFSNSRSEMNVSTLELGDSALYLCASSTGQLNSPLHFGNGTRLTVT.

The rearrangement joins TRBV20-1 to TRBJ1-2; the D gene is possibly TRBD1 (5 bases). CDR1 and CDR2 from the germline V gene are DFQATT and SNEGSKA (reference sequence). The CDR3 covers 17 residues. V gave up 6 bases and J gave up 4 bases, with 27 bases separating them. The CDR3 region is CSAKPPSGGGVGYGYTF. The CDR3 DNA is TGCAGTGCAAAACCCCCCTCGGGCGGGGGGGTGGGCTATGGCTACACCTTC.

The table lists this clonotype with a few counts. CDR3 DNA sequence: TGTGCCAGCAGCTTATTATCGACAGTTCTAGGCAATGAGCAGTTCTTC. Translation gives CASSLLSTVLGNEQFF. V gene TRBV11-2 combines with J gene TRBJ2-1, with TRBD1 as a possible D gene (5 bases). Trimming stripped 2 bases from V and 6 bases from J, with 17 bases between. This CDR3 region has 16 residues. The V gene's germline CDR1 is SGHAT and CDR2 FQNNGV. Variable domain in full (rest from reference TRBV11-2 and TRBJ2-1): EAGVAQSPRYKIIEKRQSVAFWCNPISGHATLYWYQQILGQGPKLLIQFQNNGVVDDSQLPKDRFSAERLKGVDSTLKIQPAKLEDSAVYLCASSLLSTVLGNEQFFGPGTRLTVL.

The chain combines TRBV28 with TRBJ2-7; D gene unclear. V dropped 3 bases and J dropped 6 bases, with 9 bases sitting between them. Germline CDR1 and CDR2: MDHEN and SYDVKM. This CDR3 has 12 amino acids. Here the CDR3 reads CASSFLPVEQYF. For the CDR3, the DNA is TGTGCCAGCAGTTTTCTTCCGGTCGAGCAGTACTTC.